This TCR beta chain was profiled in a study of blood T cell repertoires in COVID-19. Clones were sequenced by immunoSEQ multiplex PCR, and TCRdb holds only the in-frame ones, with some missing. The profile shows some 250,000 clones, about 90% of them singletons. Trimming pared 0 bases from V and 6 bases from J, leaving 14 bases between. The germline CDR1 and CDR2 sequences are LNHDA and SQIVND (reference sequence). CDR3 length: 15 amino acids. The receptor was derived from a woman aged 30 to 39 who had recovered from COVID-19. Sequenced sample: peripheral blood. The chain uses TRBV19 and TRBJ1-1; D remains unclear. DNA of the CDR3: TGTGCCAGTAGTATAGATCCTCCAGGCACGGCTGAAGCTTTCTTT. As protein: CASSIDPPGTAEAFF.